One sample yielded the 4 T cell receptor beta chains listed below, sequenced in a study of early T cells in non-severe SARS-CoV-2 infection. TCRdb ran MiXCR on the 5' RACE reads and lists one entry per CDR3 protein. The sample holds 30,000 to 40,000 distinct CDR3 sequences, about 5% seen once. Sequenced material: whole blood. The receptors derive from an adult who was a healthcare worker with PCR-confirmed SARS-CoV-2 infection or an uninfected control (not recorded which).

This clonotype showed up many times. The J gene is TRBJ1-5, the V gene TRBV27, with D perhaps TRBD1 (6 bases). Germline CDR1 MNHEY, CDR2 SMNVEV (reference sequence). V was cut by 8 bases and J by 0 bases, with 8 bases left in between. The CDR3 length is 13 residues. CDR3 coding DNA: TGTGCCAGCGGACAGTATAGCAATCAGCCCCAGCATTTT. The encoded protein is CASGQYSNQPQHF.

Many counts were recorded for this clonotype. The chain carries TRBV7-6 and TRBJ2-7; either TRBD1 or TRBD2 may fit D (5 bases each). The CDR3 length is 14 residues. Germline V gives CDR1 SGHVS, CDR2 FNYEAQ. Trimming stripped 2 bases from V and 2 bases from J, with 10 bases between. The CDR3 sequence is CASSLRDGTYEQYF. The CDR3 region has the DNA TGTGCCAGCAGCTTAAGGGACGGGACCTACGAGCAGTACTTC.

There are many counts of this clonotype. The rearrangement uses TRBV20-1 and TRBJ2-1; 8 bases are shared with TRBD2. Losses at the gene ends were 6 bases for V and 2 bases for J; bases not matched to a gene: 6. CDR3 length: 14 residues. Germline loops: CDR1 DFQATT, CDR2 SNEGSKA (reference sequence). CDR3 bases: TGCAGTGCAAACCGGGGGGGCGCCTACAATGAGCAGTTCTTC. Its translation is CSANRGGAYNEQFF.

This clonotype is termed medium-sized. The rearrangement links TRBV7-6 to TRBJ1-6; tentatively, D is TRBD1 (6 bases). The germline V and J ends were trimmed by 1 base and 0 bases, with 13 bases remaining between them. The CDR3 has 18 amino acids. Germline CDR1 SGHVS, CDR2 FNYEAQ. CDR3 DNA sequence: TGTGCCAGCAGCTTAGAGGGGGGCCCCAGCTCCTATAATTCACCCCTCCACTTT. This sequence encodes CASSLEGGPSSYNSPLHF.